Given below is one T cell receptor (beta chain) in context. This CDR3 is built from 16 residues. After removal of 4 bases from V and 5 bases from J, the junction contained 10 bases not matched to a gene. Per germline, CDR1 SGHAT and CDR2 FQDESV (reference sequence). Authors' processing steps: By means of reference gene primer amplification, nucleated cell counts were estimated. The assay was immunoSEQ multiplex PCR, and TCRdb's table has in-frame clones only and misses some. V and J calls and clone size are as listed in that table; D and trimming were resolved from the DNA. The sample holds hundreds of thousands of clones; roughly 80% are singletons and the top ten take 7.9%. The entry originates in a study of blood T cell repertoires in COVID-19. Across the whole study: Specimens from acute and convalescent COVID-19 originated in the United States, Italy and Spain.

The chain combines TRBV11-1 with TRBJ2-5; 10 nucleotides match TRBD2. Material for sequencing was peripheral blood. The clonotype originates from a woman older than 75 with acute or convalescent COVID-19. The CDR3 DNA reads TGTGCCAGCAGCTACGGACTAGCGGAGGCTGGGGAGACCCAGTACTTC. As protein: CASSYGLAEAGETQYF.